The sequence of this T cell receptor beta chain was determined in a study of shared clonotypes between healthy human individuals. Study-level background: For every donor, three CD4 naive, three CD4 memory, two CD8 naive and one CD8 memory plates were used.

Method: immunoSEQ multiplex PCR; TCRdb's copy keeps in-frame clones and lacks some. Altogether approximately 600,000 clones are present, about 95% being singletons, with the ten largest covering about 0.11%. Terminally differentiated effector memory CD45RA+ cells were left out of the naive CD8 fraction, which was CD45RO-negative and positively selected for CCR7. V was trimmed by 8 bases and J by 1 base, leaving 15 bases between them. The CDR3 is made up of 15 amino acids. CDR1 and CDR2 from the germline V gene are WSHSY and SAAADI. V usage is TRBV10-2 and J usage is TRBJ1-5; weak D call: TRBD1 (6 bases). This clonotype was sampled from a woman aged 25 to 45 in good health. Sequencing was performed on naive CD8+ T cells sorted from blood. This CDR3 is CASGGRDLSNQPQHF. CDR3 bases: TGCGCCAGCGGGGGCAGGGACTTAAGCAATCAGCCCCAGCATTTT.